Shown below are 25 T cell receptor beta chains from a single sample sequenced in a study of blood T cell repertoires in COVID-19 (dated by TCRdb to 2019 to 2021). The protocol used for the library was the immunoSEQ multiplex PCR assay. This immuneACCESS table, as held by TCRdb, lists in-frame sequences with V and J called but not all clones. Of the missing ones, under half trace to an unresolved V gene in checked studies; the others have no known cause. This sample lists 200,000 to 250,000 clones; 80% to 90% were detected once. About 3.5% of the sample is in the top ten clones. Sequenced sample: PBMCs or T cells enriched from blood (not recorded which). Receptors originate from a woman aged 30 to 39 who had been exposed to COVID-19.

This rearrangement joins TRBV7-9 to TRBJ1-3, with a weak D call TRBD1 (5 bases). The CDR3 consists of 13 residues. Germline-derived CDR1 and CDR2 are SEHNR and FQNEAQ (reference sequence). Trimming cost V 11 bases and J 4 bases, with 15 bases left between them. In nucleotides, the CDR3 is TGTGCCCATGTGGGGCAGTCGGGAAACACCATATATTTT. It translates to CAHVGQSGNTIYF.

The chain uses TRBV13 and TRBJ1-5, with 7 bases aligning to TRBD1. The germline V gene encodes CDR1 PRHDT and CDR2 FYEKMQ (reference sequence). This CDR3 is built from 14 residues. The V and J ends lost 4 bases and 4 bases, in that order; junction bases with no gene match: 4. Here the CDR3 DNA reads TGTGCCAGCAGCTCCGGGACAGTTAATCAGCCCCAGCATTTT. Protein sequence: CASSSGTVNQPQHF.

This clone showed up just once. The V gene is TRBV7-2, the J gene TRBJ2-1, with a tentative D call TRBD1 (6 bases). Germline CDR1 and CDR2: SGHTA and FQGNSA. The CDR3 has 15 amino acids. V was clipped by 2 bases and J by 5 bases, with 13 bases between them. This CDR3 reads CASSLQGLGNNEQFF. The CDR3 DNA sequence: TGTGCCAGCAGCTTACAGGGGCTGGGAAACAATGAGCAGTTCTTC.

The chain combines TRBV4-1 with TRBJ2-1; 10 bases match TRBD2. This CDR3 has 19 residues. Losses at the gene ends were 0 bases for V and 0 bases for J; bases not matched to a gene: 8. In germline, CDR1 is MGHRA, CDR2 YSYEKL. CDR3 residues: CASSQEGLAGEFSYNEQFF. As DNA, the CDR3 is TGCGCCAGCAGCCAAGAGGGGCTAGCGGGAGAATTCTCCTACAATGAGCAGTTCTTC.

The gene calls are TRBV19 and TRBJ2-1; TRBD2 aligns across 14 bases. Losses at the gene ends were 6 bases for V and 6 bases for J; bases not matched to a gene: 7. Germline V gene data show CDR1 as LNHDA and CDR2 as SQIVND (reference sequence). The CDR3 sequence is 16 residues long. CDR3 residues: CASSLGLAGGFNEQFF. Written as DNA, the CDR3 is TGTGCCAGTAGCCTAGGACTAGCGGGAGGTTTCAATGAGCAGTTCTTC.

CDR3 sequence reads: CASSLPLAGAYNEQFF. As DNA, the CDR3 is TGCGCCAGCAGCTTACCTTTAGCGGGGGCCTACAATGAGCAGTTCTTC. The chain couples TRBV5-1 to TRBJ2-1; 9 bases fit TRBD2. Germline CDR1 reads SGHRS; CDR2 reads YFSETQ. V was clipped by 2 bases and J by 2 bases; unmatched bases: 5. This CDR3 spans 16 amino acids. The whole variable domain, remainder taken from reference TRBV5-1 and TRBJ2-1, is KAGVTQTPRYLIKTRGQQVTLSCSPISGHRSVSWYQQTPGQGLQFLFEYFSETQRNKGNFPGRFSGRQFSNSRSEMNVSTLELGDSALYLCASSLPLAGAYNEQFFGPGTRLTVL.

This sequence joins TRBV12-5 and TRBJ2-3; 11 positions match TRBD2. CDR3 length equals 19 residues. Germline V gene data show CDR1 as LGHNT and CDR2 as FRNRAP. J lost 0 bases, V lost 2 bases, and 10 bases had no gene match. In nucleotides, the CDR3 is TGTGCTAGTGGTTTGCGGACGACTAGCGGGGTCTCTAGCACAGATACGCAGTATTTT. Encoded protein: CASGLRTTSGVSSTDTQYF.

The rearrangement links TRBV4-1 to TRBJ2-5, with a tentative D call TRBD1 (6 bases). V was shortened by 5 bases and J by 2 bases, with 15 bases between the two germline ends. Per germline, CDR1 MGHRA and CDR2 YSYEKL. There are 15 residues in the CDR3. CDR3 protein: CASSSLLQGQETQYF. CDR3 in DNA: TGCGCCAGCAGCAGCCTTCTTCAGGGGCAAGAGACCCAGTACTTC.

The chain has TRBV5-1 and TRBJ2-7; the D gene is possibly TRBD2 (6 bases). The V and J ends lost 4 bases and 7 bases respectively, with 12 bases between them. CDR1 and CDR2 from the germline V gene are SGHRS and YFSETQ. CDR3 length: 12 residues. The CDR3 sequence: CASSLTRGEQYF. DNA of the CDR3: TGCGCCAGCAGCCTGACTCGGGGGGAGCAGTACTTC.

The chain links TRBV6-5 to TRBJ2-2; D remains unclear. V lost 6 bases, J lost 2 bases, and 13 bases lay in between. The V gene's germline CDR1 is MNHEY and CDR2 SVGAGI. CDR3 length: 15 residues. Here the CDR3 DNA reads TGTGCCAGCAGGGTCTCACAGCCCAACACCGGGGAGCTGTTTTTT. Its translation is CASRVSQPNTGELFF.

This sequence joins TRBV4-1 and TRBJ2-5; the match to TRBD2 covers 7 bases. With V trimmed by 0 bases and J by 5 bases, 18 bases remained unmatched. Germline V gene lookup returns CDR1 MGHRA and CDR2 YSYEKL. CDR3 length: 19 amino acids. The CDR3 nucleotides read TGCGCCAGCAGCCAAGATCAGGGACTAAGCGACTCGACCCGGGAGACCCAGTACTTC. The encoded protein is CASSQDQGLSDSTRETQYF.

The genes are TRBV4-2 and TRBJ2-6; a possible D gene is TRBD2 (5 bases). The germline V gene encodes CDR1 LGHNA and CDR2 YNFKEQ. Trimming removed 0 bases from V and 1 base from J, with 10 bases in between. The CDR3 covers 17 residues. This CDR3 is CASSQEGLLSGANVLTF. CDR3 DNA: TGTGCCAGCAGCCAAGAAGGACTCCTATCTGGGGCCAACGTCCTGACTTTC.

This sequence joins TRBV10-2 and TRBJ2-3, with TRBD2 identical over 9 bases. CDR1 and CDR2 from the germline V gene are WSHSY and SAAADI. This CDR3 contains 14 residues. Trimming at V came to 6 bases and at J to 0 bases, leaving 1 base not matched to a gene. CDR3 in amino acids: CASRLAGSTDTQYF. CDR3 DNA: TGCGCCAGCAGACTAGCGGGTAGCACAGATACGCAGTATTTT.

The rearrangement uses TRBV6-5 and TRBJ2-2; TRBD1 agrees at 7 bases. The CDR3 contains 14 residues. Germline CDR1 and CDR2: MNHEY and SVGAGI. Trimming cost V 5 bases and J 5 bases; bases outside gene matches: 5. The CDR3 protein is CASSPRQGTGELFF. The CDR3 DNA reads TGTGCCAGCAGTCCCCGACAGGGAACCGGGGAGCTGTTTTTT.

The J gene is TRBJ2-1, the V gene TRBV11-1, with TRBD2 as a possible D gene (6 bases). The germline V and J ends were trimmed by 1 base and 7 bases, with 17 bases remaining between them. Germline V gives CDR1 SGHAT, CDR2 FQDESV (reference sequence). The CDR3 length is 16 residues. The CDR3 here is CASSLEVLALGNEQFF. CDR3 in DNA: TGTGCCAGCAGCTTAGAAGTTCTAGCGCTCGGGAATGAGCAGTTCTTC.

The chain carries TRBV9 and TRBJ1-2, with D perhaps matching TRBD1 (5 bases). The germline V gene has CDR1 SGDLS and CDR2 YYNGEE. V lost 0 bases to trimming and J lost 6 bases, with 9 bases between them. The CDR3 runs to 13 residues. CDR3 protein: CASSVGTSHGYTF. The CDR3 DNA is TGTGCCAGCAGCGTAGGGACAAGCCATGGCTACACCTTC.

CDR3 protein: CASTLHGQGGTGELFF. Here the CDR3 DNA reads TGTGCCAGCACCCTGCATGGACAGGGAGGCACCGGGGAGCTGTTTTTT. The J gene is TRBJ2-2, the V gene TRBV28; 8 nucleotides line up with TRBD1. Trimming cost V 7 bases and J 4 bases; bases outside gene matches: 11. CDR1 and CDR2 from the germline V gene are MDHEN and SYDVKM. CDR3 length equals 16 residues. The complete variable domain, with remaining parts taken from reference TRBV28 and TRBJ2-2, reads DVKVTQSSRYLVKRTGEKVFLECVQDMDHENMFWYRQDPGLGLRLIYFSYDVKMKEKGDIPEGYSVSREKKERFSLILESASTNQTSMYLCASTLHGQGGTGELFFGEGSRLTVL.

The V call is TRBV7-2, the J call TRBJ2-3, with D perhaps matching TRBD2 (5 bases). The V gene's germline CDR1 is SGHTA and CDR2 FQGNSA. This CDR3 is built from 14 residues. The V end lost 5 bases, the J end lost 2 bases, and 11 bases lay between the germline ends. The CDR3 reads CASSLSGLTDTQYF. DNA for the CDR3: TGTGCCAGCAGCCTCAGCGGACTCACAGATACGCAGTATTTT.

The rearrangement links TRBV5-1 to TRBJ2-3; 10 bases line up with TRBD2. CDR1 SGHRS and CDR2 YFSETQ come from the germline V gene. V was clipped by 1 base and J by 2 bases; unmatched bases: 7. The CDR3 is made up of 17 amino acids. The CDR3 DNA reads TGCGCCAGCAGCTTGTGGCCTAGCGGGAGATACACAGATACGCAGTATTTT. This gives the protein CASSLWPSGRYTDTQYF.

This clone was seen only once. The chain is built from TRBV3-1 (or the pseudogene TRBV3-2) and TRBJ2-7; 13 nucleotides line up with TRBD2. CDR1 and CDR2 (germline): LGHDT, YNNKEL (reference sequence). This CDR3 has 16 residues. Losses at the gene ends were 4 bases for V and 1 base for J; bases not matched to a gene: 4. CDR3 nucleotide sequence: TGTGCCAGCAGCCTACTAGCGGGAGGGCCTTCCTACGAGCAGTACTTC. It encodes CASSLLAGGPSYEQYF.

V gene TRBV15 combines with J gene TRBJ1-3; D possibly corresponds to TRBD1 (6 bases). The CDR3 extends over 13 amino acids. V was clipped by 5 bases and J by 4 bases, with 9 bases between them. Per germline, CDR1 LNHNV and CDR2 YYDKDF (reference sequence). The CDR3 protein is CATSYDRGNTIYF. Written as DNA, the CDR3 is TGTGCCACCAGCTATGACAGGGGAAACACCATATATTTT. The whole variable domain, remainder taken from reference TRBV15 and TRBJ1-3, is DAMVIQNPRYQVTQFGKPVTLSCSQTLNHNVMYWYQQKSSQAPKLLFHYYDKDFNNEADTPDNFQSRRPNTSFCFLDIRSPGLGDTAMYLCATSYDRGNTIYFGEGSWLTVV.

The chain carries TRBV19 and TRBJ2-2, with TRBD2 identical over 8 bases. J lost 1 base, V lost 2 bases, and 6 bases had no gene match. The germline gives CDR1 LNHDA, CDR2 SQIVND (reference sequence). CDR3 size: 17 residues. CDR3 sequence reads: CASSIFGRGVNTGELFF. The CDR3 nucleotides are TGTGCCAGTAGTATATTCGGGCGGGGGGTGAACACCGGGGAGCTGTTTTTT.

This clone has a handful of counts. J is TRBJ2-7 and V is TRBV6-2 or TRBV6-3, with D tentatively TRBD1 or TRBD2 (6 bases each). The germline gives CDR1 MNHEY, CDR2 SVGEGT. Deletions cut 6 bases from V and 3 bases from J, with 21 bases between. The CDR3 sequence is 16 residues long. This CDR3 is CASSPGDGTNLYEQYF. In DNA, the CDR3 is TGTGCCAGCAGCCCGGGGGACGGGACAAACCTCTACGAGCAGTACTTC.

The genes are TRBV24-1 and TRBJ2-7; unclear D gene. CDR1 is KGHDR, CDR2 SFDVKD, per germline. The V and J ends lost 4 bases and 1 base respectively, with 7 bases between them. This CDR3 has 13 amino acids. DNA for the CDR3: TGTGCCACCAGTGACGGGTTGTCCTACGAGCAGTACTTC. Encoded protein: CATSDGLSYEQYF.

The chain carries TRBV3-1 (or the pseudogene TRBV3-2) and TRBJ1-1, with D uncertain. The germline V gene encodes CDR1 LGHDT and CDR2 YNNKEL (reference sequence). The CDR3 has 14 residues. The V end lost 0 bases, the J end lost 9 bases, and 14 bases lay between the germline ends. CDR3 loop: CASSQDYGALKAFF. The CDR3 nucleotides read TGTGCCAGCAGCCAAGATTATGGAGCATTGAAAGCTTTCTTT.